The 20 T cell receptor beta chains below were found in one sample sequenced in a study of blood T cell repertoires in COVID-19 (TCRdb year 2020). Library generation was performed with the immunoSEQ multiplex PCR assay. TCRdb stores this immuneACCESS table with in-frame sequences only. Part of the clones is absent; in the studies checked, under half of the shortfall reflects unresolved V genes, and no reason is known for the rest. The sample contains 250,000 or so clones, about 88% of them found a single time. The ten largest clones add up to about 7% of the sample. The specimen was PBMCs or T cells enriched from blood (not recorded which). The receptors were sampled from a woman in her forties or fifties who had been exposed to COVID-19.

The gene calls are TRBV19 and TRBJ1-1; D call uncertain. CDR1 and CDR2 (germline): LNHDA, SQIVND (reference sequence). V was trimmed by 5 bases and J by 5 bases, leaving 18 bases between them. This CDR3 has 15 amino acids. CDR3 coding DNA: TGTGCCAGTAGTCTTACCGGTCCGGCGGGGACTGAAGCTTTCTTT. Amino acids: CASSLTGPAGTEAFF.

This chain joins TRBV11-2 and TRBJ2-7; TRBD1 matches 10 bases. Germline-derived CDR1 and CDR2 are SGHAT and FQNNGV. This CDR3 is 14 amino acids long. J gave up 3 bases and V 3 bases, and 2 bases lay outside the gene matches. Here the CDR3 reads CASSLTGGDYEQYF. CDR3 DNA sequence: TGTGCCAGCAGCTTGACAGGGGGCGACTACGAGCAGTACTTC.

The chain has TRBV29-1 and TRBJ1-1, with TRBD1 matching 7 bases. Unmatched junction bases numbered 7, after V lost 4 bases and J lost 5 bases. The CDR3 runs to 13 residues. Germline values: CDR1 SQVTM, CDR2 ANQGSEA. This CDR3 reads CSVVPGGWTEAFF. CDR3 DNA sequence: TGCAGCGTTGTCCCAGGGGGTTGGACTGAAGCTTTCTTT.

Written as DNA, the CDR3 is TGTGCCAGTACCCAGCAGGGGGTCACTGAAGCTTTCTTT. Translation: CASTQQGVTEAFF. This chain links TRBV19 with TRBJ1-1; 7 bases fit TRBD1. CDR3 length: 13 residues. J gave up 4 bases and V 7 bases, and 6 bases lay outside the gene matches. The germline V gene encodes CDR1 LNHDA and CDR2 SQIVND (reference sequence).

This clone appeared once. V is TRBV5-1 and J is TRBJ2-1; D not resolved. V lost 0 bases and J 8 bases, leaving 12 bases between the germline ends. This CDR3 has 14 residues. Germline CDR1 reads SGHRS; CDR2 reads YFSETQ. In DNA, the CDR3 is TGCGCCAGCAGCTTGGCCGGAGTGGCATATGAGCAGTTCTTC. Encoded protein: CASSLAGVAYEQFF.

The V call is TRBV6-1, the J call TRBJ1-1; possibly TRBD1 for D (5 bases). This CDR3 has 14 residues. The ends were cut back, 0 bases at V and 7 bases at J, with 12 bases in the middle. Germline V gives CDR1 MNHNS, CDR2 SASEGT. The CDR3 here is CASSEAWGGSEAFF. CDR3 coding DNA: TGTGCCAGCAGTGAAGCCTGGGGGGGGAGTGAAGCTTTCTTT.

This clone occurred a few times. The CDR3 here is CASTSTVIDGYTF. In DNA form, the CDR3 reads TGTGCCAGCACCTCGACAGTTATCGATGGCTACACCTTC. The chain couples TRBV5-6 to TRBJ1-2, with D tentatively TRBD1 (5 bases). CDR3 length equals 13 residues. Trimming removed 6 bases at V and 6 bases at J, with 15 bases between. The germline V gene has CDR1 SGHDT and CDR2 YYEEEE.

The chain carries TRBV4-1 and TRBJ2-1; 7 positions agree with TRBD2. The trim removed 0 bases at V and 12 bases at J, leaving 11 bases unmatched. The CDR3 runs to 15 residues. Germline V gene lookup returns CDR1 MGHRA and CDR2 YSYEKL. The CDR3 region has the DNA TGCGCCAGCAGCCAAGATTGGCCAGCCCAGCGGGGGCAGTTCTTC. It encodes CASSQDWPAQRGQFF.

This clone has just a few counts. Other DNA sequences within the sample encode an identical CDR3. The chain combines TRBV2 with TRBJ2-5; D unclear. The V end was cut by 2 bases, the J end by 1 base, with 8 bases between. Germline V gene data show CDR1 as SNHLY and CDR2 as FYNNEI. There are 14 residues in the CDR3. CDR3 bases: TGTGCCAGCAGTGAACGCTGGAGCCAAGAGACCCAGTACTTC. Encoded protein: CASSERWSQETQYF. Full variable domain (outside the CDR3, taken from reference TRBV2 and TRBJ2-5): EPEVTQTPSHQVTQMGQEVILRCVPISNHLYFYWYRQILGQKVEFLVSFYNNEISEKSEIFDDQFSVERPDGSNFTLKIRSTKLEDSAMYFCASSERWSQETQYFGPGTRLLVL.

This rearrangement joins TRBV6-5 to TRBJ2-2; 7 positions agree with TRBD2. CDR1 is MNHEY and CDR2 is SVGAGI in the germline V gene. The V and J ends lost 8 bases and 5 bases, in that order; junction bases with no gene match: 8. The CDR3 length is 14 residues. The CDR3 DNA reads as TGTGCCAGCCGACTGGGGGGGAGGACCGGGGAGCTGTTTTTT. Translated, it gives CASRLGGRTGELFF.

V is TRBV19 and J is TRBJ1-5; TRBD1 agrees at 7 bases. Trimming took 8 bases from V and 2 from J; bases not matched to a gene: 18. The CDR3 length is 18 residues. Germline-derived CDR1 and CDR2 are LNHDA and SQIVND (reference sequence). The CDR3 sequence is CASLGSTGPGVRNQPQHF. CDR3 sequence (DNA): TGTGCCAGTCTAGGGTCGACAGGGCCGGGGGTTCGCAATCAGCCCCAGCATTTT.

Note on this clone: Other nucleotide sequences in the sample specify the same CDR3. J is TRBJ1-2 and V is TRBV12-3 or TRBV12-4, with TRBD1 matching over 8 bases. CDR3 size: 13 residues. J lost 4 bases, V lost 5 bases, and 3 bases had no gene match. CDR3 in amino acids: CASSRTGTYGYTF. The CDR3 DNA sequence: TGTGCCAGCAGTCGGACAGGGACCTATGGCTACACCTTC.

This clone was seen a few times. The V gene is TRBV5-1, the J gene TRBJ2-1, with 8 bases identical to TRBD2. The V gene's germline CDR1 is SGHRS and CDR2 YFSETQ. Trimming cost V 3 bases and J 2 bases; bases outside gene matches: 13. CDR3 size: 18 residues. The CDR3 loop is CASSSPGSGGSTYNEQFF. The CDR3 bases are TGCGCCAGCAGCTCACCCGGATCGGGAGGGAGCACCTACAATGAGCAGTTCTTC.

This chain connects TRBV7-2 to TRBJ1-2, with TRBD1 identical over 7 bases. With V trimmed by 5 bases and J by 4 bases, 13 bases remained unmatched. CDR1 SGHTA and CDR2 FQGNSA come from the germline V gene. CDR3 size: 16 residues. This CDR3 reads CASSRSIGGAGYGYTF. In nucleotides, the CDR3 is TGTGCCAGCAGCCGTTCCATAGGGGGCGCCGGCTATGGCTACACCTTC.

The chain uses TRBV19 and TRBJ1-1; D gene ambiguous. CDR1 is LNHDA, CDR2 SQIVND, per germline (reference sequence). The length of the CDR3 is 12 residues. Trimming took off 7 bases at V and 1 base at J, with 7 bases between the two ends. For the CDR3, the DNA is TGTGCCAGTACCCGAGAGAACACTGAAGCTTTCTTT. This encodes CASTRENTEAFF.

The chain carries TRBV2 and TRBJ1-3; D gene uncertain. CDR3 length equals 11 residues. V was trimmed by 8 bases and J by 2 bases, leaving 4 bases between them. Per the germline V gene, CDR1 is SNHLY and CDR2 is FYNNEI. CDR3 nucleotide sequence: TGTGCCAGCCGGGCTGGAAACACCATATATTTT. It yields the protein CASRAGNTIYF. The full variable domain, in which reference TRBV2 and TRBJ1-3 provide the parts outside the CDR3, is EPEVTQTPSHQVTQMGQEVILRCVPISNHLYFYWYRQILGQKVEFLVSFYNNEISEKSEIFDDQFSVERPDGSNFTLKIRSTKLEDSAMYFCASRAGNTIYFGEGSWLTVV.

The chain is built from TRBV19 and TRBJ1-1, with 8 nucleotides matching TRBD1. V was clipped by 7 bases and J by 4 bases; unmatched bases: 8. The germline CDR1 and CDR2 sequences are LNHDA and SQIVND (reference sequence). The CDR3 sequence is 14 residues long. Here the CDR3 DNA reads TGTGCCAGTATGGCAGGGGGCCGAGGCACTGAAGCTTTCTTT. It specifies CASMAGGRGTEAFF.

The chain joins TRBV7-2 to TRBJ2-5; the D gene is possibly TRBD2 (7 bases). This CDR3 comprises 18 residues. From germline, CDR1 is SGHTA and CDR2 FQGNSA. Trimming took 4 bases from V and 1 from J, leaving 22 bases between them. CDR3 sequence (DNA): TGTGCCAGCAGCTCCGGAAGTAGAGGGGCGGGGGCCCAAGAGACCCAGTACTTC. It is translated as CASSSGSRGAGAQETQYF.

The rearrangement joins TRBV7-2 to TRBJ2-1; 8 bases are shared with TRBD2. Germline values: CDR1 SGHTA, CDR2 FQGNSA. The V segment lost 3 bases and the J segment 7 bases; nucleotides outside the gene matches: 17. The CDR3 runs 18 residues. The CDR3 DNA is TGTGCCAGCAGCTTGGAAACGGGGCGGGGGGTACTAGAGAATGAGCAGTTCTTC. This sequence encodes CASSLETGRGVLENEQFF.

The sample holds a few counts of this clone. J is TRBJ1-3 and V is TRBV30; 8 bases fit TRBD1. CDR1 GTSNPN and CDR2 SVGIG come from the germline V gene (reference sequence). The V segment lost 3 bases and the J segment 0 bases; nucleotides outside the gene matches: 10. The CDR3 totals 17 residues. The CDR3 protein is CAWSPRQGYSSGNTIYF. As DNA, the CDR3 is TGTGCCTGGAGCCCGCGACAGGGGTACTCCTCTGGAAACACCATATATTTT.